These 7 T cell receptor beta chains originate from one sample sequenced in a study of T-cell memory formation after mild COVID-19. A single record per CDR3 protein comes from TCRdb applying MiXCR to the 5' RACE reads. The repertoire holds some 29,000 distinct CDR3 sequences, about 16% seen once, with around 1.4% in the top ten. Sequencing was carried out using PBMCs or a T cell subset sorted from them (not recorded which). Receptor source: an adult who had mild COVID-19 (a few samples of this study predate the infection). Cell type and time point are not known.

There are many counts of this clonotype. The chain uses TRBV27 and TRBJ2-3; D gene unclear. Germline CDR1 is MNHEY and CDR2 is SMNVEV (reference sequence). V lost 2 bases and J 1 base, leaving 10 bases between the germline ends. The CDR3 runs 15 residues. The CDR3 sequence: CASSLLSGRTDTQYF. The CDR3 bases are TGTGCCAGCAGTTTACTCTCAGGACGCACAGATACGCAGTATTTT.

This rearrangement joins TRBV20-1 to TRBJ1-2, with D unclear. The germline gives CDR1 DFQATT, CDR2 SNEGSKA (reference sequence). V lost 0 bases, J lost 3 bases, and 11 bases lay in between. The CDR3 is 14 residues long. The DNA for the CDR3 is TGCAGTGCTAGAGATCGCACACGGGACTATGGCTACACCTTC. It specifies CSARDRTRDYGYTF.

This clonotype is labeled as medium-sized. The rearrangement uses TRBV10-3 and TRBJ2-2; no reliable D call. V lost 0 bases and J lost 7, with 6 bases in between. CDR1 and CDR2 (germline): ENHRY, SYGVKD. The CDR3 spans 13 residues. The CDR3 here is CAISESARGELFF. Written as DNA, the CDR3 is TGTGCCATCAGTGAGTCCGCCCGCGGGGAGCTGTTTTTT.

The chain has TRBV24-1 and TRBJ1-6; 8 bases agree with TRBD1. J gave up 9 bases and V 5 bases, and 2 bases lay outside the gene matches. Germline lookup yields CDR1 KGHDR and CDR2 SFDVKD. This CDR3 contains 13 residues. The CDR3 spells CATSGTGSSPLHF. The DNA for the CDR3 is TGTGCCACCAGTGGGACAGGGAGTTCACCCCTCCACTTT.

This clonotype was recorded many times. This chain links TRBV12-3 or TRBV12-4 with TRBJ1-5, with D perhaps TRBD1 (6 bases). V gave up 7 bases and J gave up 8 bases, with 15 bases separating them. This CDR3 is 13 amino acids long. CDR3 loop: CASNTGSGEPQHF. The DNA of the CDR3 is TGTGCCAGCAACACAGGGTCGGGAGAGCCCCAGCATTTT.

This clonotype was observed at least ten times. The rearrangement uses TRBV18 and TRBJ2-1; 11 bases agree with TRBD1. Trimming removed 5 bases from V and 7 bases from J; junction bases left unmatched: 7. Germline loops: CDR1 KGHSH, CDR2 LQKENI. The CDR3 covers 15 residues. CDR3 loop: CASSTGTGGTNEQFF. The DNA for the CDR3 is TGTGCCAGCTCAACCGGGACAGGGGGAACGAATGAGCAGTTCTTC.

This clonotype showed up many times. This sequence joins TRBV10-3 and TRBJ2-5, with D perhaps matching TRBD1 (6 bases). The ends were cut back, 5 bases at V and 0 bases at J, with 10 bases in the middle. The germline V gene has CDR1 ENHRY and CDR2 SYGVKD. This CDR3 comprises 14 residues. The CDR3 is CAISRRQDQETQYF. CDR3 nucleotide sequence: TGTGCCATCAGTCGAAGACAGGACCAAGAGACCCAGTACTTC.